This TCR beta chain was recovered during a study of long-term antiretroviral therapy in people with HIV. Germline-derived CDR1 and CDR2 are SEHNR and FQNEAQ (reference sequence). The CDR3 contains 13 residues. V lost 3 bases and J lost 5; bases outside the gene matches: 2. This clone was seen a few times. Antigen specificity is unknown. Treatment for every participant with HIV took place in the United States. The authors ran the immunoSEQ assay, v3.0, at survey level. TCRdb's copy holds only in-frame clones and misses some; the assay was immunoSEQ multiplex PCR. This sample has under 20,000 clones, with less than 85% found just once. Study observations and caveats: Repertoires from HIV showed CDR3 length ranges narrower than those of controls. For ART adherence, viral resistance and therapy changes, no data were available.

The rearrangement joins TRBV7-9 to TRBJ2-3; 7 nucleotides align to TRBD1. The source of this sequence is a woman aged 50 to 60 with HIV. Here the sequenced sample was unsorted PBMCs, taken 0.5 years before starting antiretroviral therapy. Written as DNA, the CDR3 is TGTGCCAGCAGCTTCCAGGGGGTAGATACGCAGTATTTT. It translates to CASSFQGVDTQYF.